This T cell receptor beta chain appears in the sequencing data of a study of OX40 agonist ivuxolimab in advanced cancers. V trimming: 1 base; J trimming: 1 base; junction bases outside the gene matches: 1. The CDR3 spans 14 residues. CDR1 and CDR2 (germline): SQVTM, ANQGSEA. TCRdb keeps only in-frame clones here, not all; method: immunoSEQ multiplex PCR. Of 70,000 to 90,000 clones in the sample, about 91% are singletons; the top ten hold about 10%. Sequencing used CD4+ or CD8+ T cells sorted from blood, obtained in a trial of the OX40 agonist ivuxolimab. This receptor was taken from an adult with an advanced solid tumor such as melanoma, head and neck, liver or kidney cancer. This chain joins TRBV29-1 and TRBJ2-7, with TRBD1 matching over 10 bases. For the CDR3, the DNA is TGCAGCGTTGAAGGGACAGGGGGATCCTACGAGCAGTACTTC. Its protein is CSVEGTGGSYEQYF.